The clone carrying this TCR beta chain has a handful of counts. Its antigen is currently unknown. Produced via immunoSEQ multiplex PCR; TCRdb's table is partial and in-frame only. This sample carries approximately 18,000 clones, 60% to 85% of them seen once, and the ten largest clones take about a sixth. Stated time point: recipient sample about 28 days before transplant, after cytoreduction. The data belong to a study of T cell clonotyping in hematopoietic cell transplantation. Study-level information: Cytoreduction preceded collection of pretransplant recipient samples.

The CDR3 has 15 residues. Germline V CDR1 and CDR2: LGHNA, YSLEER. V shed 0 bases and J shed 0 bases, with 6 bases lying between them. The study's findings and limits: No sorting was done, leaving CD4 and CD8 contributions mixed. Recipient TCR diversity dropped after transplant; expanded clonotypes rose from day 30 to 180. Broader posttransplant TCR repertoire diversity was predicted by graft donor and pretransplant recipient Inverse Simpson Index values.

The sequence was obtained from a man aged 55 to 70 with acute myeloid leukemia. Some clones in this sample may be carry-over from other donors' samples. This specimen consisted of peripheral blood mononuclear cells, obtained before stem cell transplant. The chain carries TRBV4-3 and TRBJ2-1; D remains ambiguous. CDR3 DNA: TGCGCCAGCAGCCAAGATCCAAGCTCCTACAATGAGCAGTTCTTC. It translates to CASSQDPSSYNEQFF.